The 20 T cell receptor beta chains reported below all come from one sample, sequenced in a study of shared clonotypes between healthy human individuals. Profiling relied on immunoSEQ multiplex PCR, and the TCRdb table lists in-frame clones only, not all of them. The sample has about 2.2 million clones, 93% seen once. Terminally differentiated effector memory CD45RA+ cells were excluded by CCR7 positive selection of CD45RO-negative cells. Sequenced input: naive CD8+ T cells from PBMCs. These receptor sequences come from a man aged 18 to 30 in good health. Some clones in this sample may be carry-over from other donors' samples.

The V gene is TRBV7-9, the J gene TRBJ1-4; D not resolved. The CDR3 is 14 amino acids. Germline assignment: CDR1 SEHNR and CDR2 FQNEAQ (reference sequence). V gave up 5 bases and J gave up 3 bases, with 10 bases separating them. CDR3 sequence reads: CASSPPGANEKLFF. The CDR3 coding sequence is TGTGCCAGCAGCCCACCGGGTGCTAATGAAAAACTGTTTTTT.

The chain combines TRBV27 with TRBJ1-5, with D perhaps matching TRBD1 (6 bases). CDR3 length equals 14 residues. V was cut by 7 bases and J by 7 bases, with 17 bases left in between. Germline CDR1 is MNHEY and CDR2 is SMNVEV (reference sequence). CDR3 bases: TGTGCCAGCAACCCCGTCTCGCAGGGGCAGCCCCAGCATTTT. This encodes CASNPVSQGQPQHF.

V gene TRBV9 combines with J gene TRBJ1-4; D gene ambiguous. The CDR3 consists of 15 residues. CDR1 is SGDLS and CDR2 is YYNGEE in the germline V gene. V lost 0 bases and J 7 bases, leaving 13 bases between the germline ends. CDR3 protein: CASSVGGSVGEKLFF. CDR3 nucleotide sequence: TGTGCCAGCAGCGTAGGTGGGTCAGTAGGTGAAAAACTGTTTTTT.

The chain has TRBV19 and TRBJ2-3; no firm D call. The CDR3 extends over 15 amino acids. V shed 2 bases and J shed 2 bases, with 11 bases lying between them. Germline CDR1 and CDR2: LNHDA and SQIVND (reference sequence). The CDR3 region is CASSIFPRPTDTQYF. Here the CDR3 DNA reads TGTGCCAGTAGTATATTTCCCCGGCCCACAGATACGCAGTATTTT.

The chain recombines TRBV5-6 with TRBJ2-7; 8 nucleotides line up with TRBD1. Germline V gene data show CDR1 as SGHDT and CDR2 as YYEEEE. This CDR3 has 17 residues. V gave up 0 bases and J gave up 4 bases; unmatched junction bases: 12. The CDR3 bases are TGTGCCAGCAGCTTGGGGGCCACAGGGGGGCTAAAATACGAGCAGTACTTC. Protein sequence: CASSLGATGGLKYEQYF. Full variable domain (remainder filled in from reference TRBV5-6 and TRBJ2-7): DAGVTQSPTHLIKTRGQQVTLRCSPKSGHDTVSWYQQALGQGPQFIFQYYEEEERQRGNFPDRFSGHQFPNYSSELNVNALLLGDSALYLCASSLGATGGLKYEQYFGPGTRLTVT.

The chain joins TRBV27 to TRBJ1-4, with TRBD1 as a possible D gene (6 bases). The CDR3 runs to 17 residues. Deletions cut 4 bases from V and 7 bases from J, with 22 bases between. The germline V gene has CDR1 MNHEY and CDR2 SMNVEV (reference sequence). CDR3 sequence: CASSSRGVVPGSEKLFF. The DNA of the CDR3 is TGTGCCAGCAGTTCTAGGGGGGTTGTTCCGGGGAGTGAAAAACTGTTTTTT.

The chain carries TRBV19 and TRBJ2-7; D may be TRBD2 (5 bases). V was shortened by 3 bases and J by 5 bases, with 11 bases between the two germline ends. Germline V gene data show CDR1 as LNHDA and CDR2 as SQIVND (reference sequence). The CDR3 is 13 residues long. DNA for the CDR3: TGTGCCAGTAGTATGAGGGCCGAGGACGAGCAGTACTTC. Translation: CASSMRAEDEQYF.

The chain has TRBV28 and TRBJ2-1; D unresolved. Germline assignment: CDR1 MDHEN and CDR2 SYDVKM. V was pared by 5 bases and J by 8 bases, with 13 bases between. The length of the CDR3 is 13 residues. This chain's CDR3 is CASSQTPGDEQFF. In nucleotides, the CDR3 is TGTGCCAGCAGTCAGACCCCGGGCGATGAGCAGTTCTTC.

The rearrangement links TRBV15 to TRBJ1-1; D uncertain. V was trimmed by 3 bases and J by 8 bases, leaving 19 bases between them. Germline values: CDR1 LNHNV, CDR2 YYDKDF (reference sequence). This CDR3 has 15 amino acids. The CDR3 reads CATSSALRTQAEAFF. The CDR3 nucleotides read TGTGCCACCAGCAGCGCCCTAAGGACGCAGGCCGAAGCTTTCTTT.

In its sample, this clone was seen once. The chain uses TRBV19 and TRBJ1-5; D remains ambiguous. Trimming took off 5 bases at V and 1 base at J, with 12 bases between the two ends. Germline CDR1 and CDR2: LNHDA and SQIVND (reference sequence). The CDR3 totals 15 residues. The DNA of the CDR3 is TGTGCCAGTAGTTTTCGGATGCGAAGCAATCAGCCCCAGCATTTT. It encodes CASSFRMRSNQPQHF.

This chain joins TRBV7-9 and TRBJ2-5; 9 nucleotides match TRBD2. Germline CDR1 reads SEHNR; CDR2 reads FQNEAQ (reference sequence). This CDR3 is 15 amino acids long. The V and J ends lost 2 bases and 3 bases, in that order; junction bases with no gene match: 4. In nucleotides, the CDR3 is TGTGCCAGCAGCTTATCGCGGGAGGGTAAAGAGACCCAGTACTTC. It encodes CASSLSREGKETQYF.

The chain uses TRBV7-9 and TRBJ1-1; no definite D call. The germline V gene encodes CDR1 SEHNR and CDR2 FQNEAQ (reference sequence). This CDR3 spans 15 amino acids. Trimming left V 5 bases short and J 3 bases short, with 16 bases between. The CDR3 bases are TGTGCCAGCAGCCAAGTGACGGACCGCTACACTGAAGCTTTCTTT. It yields the protein CASSQVTDRYTEAFF.

This sequence joins TRBV27 and TRBJ1-2; possible D gene TRBD1, 5 bases. With 5 bases removed from V and 1 base from J, the gap between germline ends came to 11 bases. Germline V gene sequence: CDR1 MNHEY, CDR2 SMNVEV (reference sequence). This CDR3 spans 14 amino acids. The CDR3 protein is CASSPGRINYGYTF. The CDR3, as DNA: TGTGCCAGCAGTCCGGGACGGATTAACTATGGCTACACCTTC.

The rearrangement joins TRBV19 to TRBJ2-3; D uncertain. Germline CDR1 is LNHDA and CDR2 is SQIVND (reference sequence). The CDR3 runs 16 residues. V dropped 2 bases and J dropped 2 bases, with 14 bases sitting between them. The CDR3 reads CASSITAGPDTDTQYF. The CDR3 nucleotides are TGTGCCAGTAGTATAACGGCAGGTCCAGACACAGATACGCAGTATTTT. Combining the CDR3 with reference TRBV19 and TRBJ2-3 gives the whole variable domain DGGITQSPKYLFRKEGQNVTLSCEQNLNHDAMYWYRQDPGQGLRLIYYSQIVNDFQKGDIAEGYSVSREKKESFPLTVTSAQKNPTAFYLCASSITAGPDTDTQYFGPGTRLTVL.

This rearrangement joins TRBV9 to TRBJ2-7; unclear D gene. CDR3 length equals 14 residues. V was pared by 0 bases and J by 3 bases, with 10 bases between. Looked up from germline, CDR1 is SGDLS and CDR2 is YYNGEE. The CDR3 DNA reads as TGTGCCAGCAGCGTAGCTGAGTCTGACTACGAGCAGTACTTC. Protein product: CASSVAESDYEQYF.

V usage is TRBV28 and J usage is TRBJ2-7, with TRBD1 as a possible D gene (6 bases). The CDR3 length is 18 residues. Germline-derived CDR1 and CDR2 are MDHEN and SYDVKM. Deletions cut 3 bases from V and 2 bases from J, with 23 bases between. The DNA of the CDR3 is TGTGCCAGCAGTTTCCCGCTTACAGGGACCTTTTCAACCTACGAGCAGTACTTC. Its protein is CASSFPLTGTFSTYEQYF.

The rearrangement joins TRBV4-1 to TRBJ2-3; D remains ambiguous. From germline, CDR1 is MGHRA and CDR2 YSYEKL. V was cut by 1 base and J by 5 bases, with 13 bases left in between. The CDR3 loop spans 15 amino acids. The CDR3 bases are TGCGCCAGCAGCCAAGGTGTAGCTCCCCTAGATACGCAGTATTTT. Translating gives CASSQGVAPLDTQYF.

V is TRBV5-6 and J is TRBJ1-6; TRBD1 aligns across 7 bases. This CDR3 spans 14 amino acids. Trimming cost V 3 bases and J 4 bases; bases outside gene matches: 1. Germline V CDR1 and CDR2: SGHDT, YYEEEE. CDR3 sequence: CASSWGQYNSPLHF. The CDR3 nucleotides are TGTGCCAGCAGCTGGGGACAGTATAATTCACCCCTCCACTTT.

The chain links TRBV28 to TRBJ2-4; D gene unclear. The CDR3 has 15 amino acids. Trimming removed 3 bases from V and 1 base from J, with 10 bases in between. The germline gives CDR1 MDHEN, CDR2 SYDVKM. Here the CDR3 reads CASSLQWGAKNIQYF. The CDR3 DNA reads TGTGCCAGCAGTTTGCAATGGGGTGCCAAAAACATTCAGTACTTC. The full variable domain, rest sourced from reference TRBV28 and TRBJ2-4, is DVKVTQSSRYLVKRTGEKVFLECVQDMDHENMFWYRQDPGLGLRLIYFSYDVKMKEKGDIPEGYSVSREKKERFSLILESASTNQTSMYLCASSLQWGAKNIQYFGAGTRLSVL.

The chain is built from TRBV2 and TRBJ2-1, with 7 bases lining up with TRBD2. Germline V gene data show CDR1 as SNHLY and CDR2 as FYNNEI. V lost 7 bases to trimming and J lost 4 bases; unmatched junction nucleotides: 16. This CDR3 region has 17 residues. The CDR3 nucleotides are TGTGCCAGCATCCCCGGGATAGCGGGCCTTTGGTACAATGAGCAGTTCTTC. Translation gives CASIPGIAGLWYNEQFF.